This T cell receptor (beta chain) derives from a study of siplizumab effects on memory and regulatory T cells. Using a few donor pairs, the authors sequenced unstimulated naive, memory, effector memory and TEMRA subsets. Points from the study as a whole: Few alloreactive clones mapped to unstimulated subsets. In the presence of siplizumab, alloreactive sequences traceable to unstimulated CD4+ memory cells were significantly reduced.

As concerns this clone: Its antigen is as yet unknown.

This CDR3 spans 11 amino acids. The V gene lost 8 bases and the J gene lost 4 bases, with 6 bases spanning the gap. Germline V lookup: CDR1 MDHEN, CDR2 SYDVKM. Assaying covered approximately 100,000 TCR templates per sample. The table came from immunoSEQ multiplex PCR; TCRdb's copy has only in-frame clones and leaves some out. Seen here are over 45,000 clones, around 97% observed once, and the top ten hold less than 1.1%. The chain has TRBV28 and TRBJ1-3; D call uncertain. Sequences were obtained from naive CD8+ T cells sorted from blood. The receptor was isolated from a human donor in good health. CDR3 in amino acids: CASLEGNTIYF. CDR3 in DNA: TGTGCCAGCCTCGAAGGAAACACCATATATTTT.